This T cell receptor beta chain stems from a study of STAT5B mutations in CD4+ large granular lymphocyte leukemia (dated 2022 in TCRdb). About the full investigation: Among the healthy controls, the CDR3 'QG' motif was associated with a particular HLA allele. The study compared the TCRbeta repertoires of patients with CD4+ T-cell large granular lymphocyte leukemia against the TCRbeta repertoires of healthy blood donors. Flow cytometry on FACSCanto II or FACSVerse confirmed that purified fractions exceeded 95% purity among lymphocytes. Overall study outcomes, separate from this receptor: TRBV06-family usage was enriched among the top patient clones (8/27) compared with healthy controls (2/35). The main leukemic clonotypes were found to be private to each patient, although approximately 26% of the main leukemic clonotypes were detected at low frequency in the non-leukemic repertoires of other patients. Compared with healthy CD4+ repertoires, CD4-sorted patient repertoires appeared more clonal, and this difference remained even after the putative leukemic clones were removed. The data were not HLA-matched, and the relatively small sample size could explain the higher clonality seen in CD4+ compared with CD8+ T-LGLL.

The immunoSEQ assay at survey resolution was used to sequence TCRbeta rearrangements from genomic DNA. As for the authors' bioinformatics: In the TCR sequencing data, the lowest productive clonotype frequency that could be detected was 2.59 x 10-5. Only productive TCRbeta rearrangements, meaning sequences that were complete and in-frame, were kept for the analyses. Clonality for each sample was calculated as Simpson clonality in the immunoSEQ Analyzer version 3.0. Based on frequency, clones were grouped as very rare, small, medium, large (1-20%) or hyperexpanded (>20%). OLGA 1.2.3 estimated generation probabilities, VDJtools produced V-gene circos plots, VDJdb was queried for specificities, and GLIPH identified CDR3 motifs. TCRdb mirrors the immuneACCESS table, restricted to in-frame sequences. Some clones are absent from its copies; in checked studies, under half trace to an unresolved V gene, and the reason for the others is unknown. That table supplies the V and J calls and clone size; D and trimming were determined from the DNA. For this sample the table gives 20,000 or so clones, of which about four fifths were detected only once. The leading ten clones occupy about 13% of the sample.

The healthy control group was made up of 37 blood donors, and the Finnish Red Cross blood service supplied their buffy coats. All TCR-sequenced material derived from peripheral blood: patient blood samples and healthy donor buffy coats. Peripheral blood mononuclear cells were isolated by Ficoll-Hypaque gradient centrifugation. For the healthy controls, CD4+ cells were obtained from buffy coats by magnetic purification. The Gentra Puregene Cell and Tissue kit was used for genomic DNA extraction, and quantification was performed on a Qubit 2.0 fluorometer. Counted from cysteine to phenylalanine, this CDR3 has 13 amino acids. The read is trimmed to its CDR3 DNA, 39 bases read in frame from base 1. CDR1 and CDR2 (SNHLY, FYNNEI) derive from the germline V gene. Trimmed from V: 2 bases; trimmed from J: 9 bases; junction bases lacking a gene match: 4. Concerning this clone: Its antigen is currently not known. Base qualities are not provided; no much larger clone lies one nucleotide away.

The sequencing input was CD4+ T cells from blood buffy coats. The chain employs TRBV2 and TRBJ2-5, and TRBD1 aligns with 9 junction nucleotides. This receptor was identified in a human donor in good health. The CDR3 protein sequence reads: CASSENRQGAQYF. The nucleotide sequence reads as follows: TGTGCCAGCAGTGAAAACCGACAGGGGGCCCAGTACTTC.